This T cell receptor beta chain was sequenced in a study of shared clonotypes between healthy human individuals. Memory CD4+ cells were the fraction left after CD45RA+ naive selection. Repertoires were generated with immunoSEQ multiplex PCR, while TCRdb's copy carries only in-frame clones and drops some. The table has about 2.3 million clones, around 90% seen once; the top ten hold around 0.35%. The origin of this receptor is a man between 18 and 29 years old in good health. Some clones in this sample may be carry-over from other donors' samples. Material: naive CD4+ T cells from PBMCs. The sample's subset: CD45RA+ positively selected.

For the CDR3, the DNA is TGTGCCAGCAGTTCCACCGTTGAGACCCAGTACTTC. Its translation: CASSSTVETQYF. The chain links TRBV6-6 to TRBJ2-5; D gene unclear. The V end lost 4 bases, the J end lost 5 bases, and 8 bases lay between the germline ends. The CDR3 is 12 residues long. Per the germline V gene, CDR1 is MNHNY and CDR2 is SVGAGI (reference sequence).